A selection of T cell receptor beta chains follows, all from one sample in a study of a mutant IDH1 vaccine in newly diagnosed glioma. These TCRs' antigens remain unknown. The method was immunoSEQ multiplex PCR; TCRdb's version includes in-frame clones alone and lacks a portion of them. The data show about 58,000 clones, with around 84% seen just once and over 7% held by the top ten. Sequenced here: PBMCs, sampled from a glioma patient whose treatment included an IDH1 peptide vaccine. These receptors were collected from a woman between 50 and 59 years old with glioma. Both conserved end residues are part of each CDR3. A D gene is named only where the DNA matches it firmly. Expanded clones get a size class; other rows say once, few or many, or leave the size out.

TRBJ1-1 - - TRBV5-1 CASSLARGMNTEAFF TGCGCCAGCAGCTTGGCACGGGGTATGAACACTGAAGCTTTCTTT
TRBJ2-3 - TRBD1 TRBV5-5 CASSWAGGEDTQYF TGTGCCAGCAGTTGGGCAGGGGGCGAAGATACGCAGTATTTT
TRBJ2-7 - - TRBV10-3 CAISETETGLSYEQYF TGTGCCATCAGTGAGACGGAGACAGGCCTCTCCTACGAGCAGTACTTC
TRBJ2-5 - - TRBV4-1 CASSFKPGSPQETQYF TGCGCCAGCAGCTTCAAGCCGGGGTCTCCTCAAGAGACCCAGTACTTC
TRBJ1-5 - TRBD1 TRBV30 CAWTREGATQGPQHF TGTGCCTGGACCCGAGAGGGGGCGACTCAGGGGCCCCAGCATTTT
TRBJ1-4 few - TRBV5-5 CASSWDVNEKLFF TGTGCCAGCAGCTGGGACGTAAATGAAAAACTGTTTTTT
TRBJ1-6 - - TRBV7-9 CASSVGTPSSYNSPLHF TGTGCCAGCAGCGTCGGGACCCCGAGCTCCTATAATTCACCCCTCCACTTT
TRBJ2-7 once - TRBV5-5 CASSLGAGSHEQYF TGTGCCAGCAGCTTGGGTGCAGGGTCCCACGAGCAGTACTTC
TRBJ2-7 - - TRBV19 CASINPGRNYEQYF TGTGCCAGTATAAATCCAGGGAGAAACTACGAGCAGTACTTC
TRBJ2-1 - TRBD2 TRBV4-3 CASSQVAGFSYNEQFF TGCGCCAGCAGCCAGGTAGCGGGATTCTCCTACAATGAGCAGTTCTTC
TRBJ1-2 few TRBD1 TRBV19 CASKGQLTRYDGYTF TGTGCCAGTAAGGGACAGTTGACGCGGTATGATGGCTACACCTTC
TRBJ1-2 - - TRBV5-4 CASSLGQTIFLNYGYTF TGTGCCAGCAGCTTGGGACAGACCATTTTCCTAAACTATGGCTACACCTTC
TRBJ1-5 - TRBD1 TRBV6-1 CASLRGLSQPQHF TGTGCCAGCCTCAGGGGGTTGAGTCAGCCCCAGCATTTT
TRBJ1-1 - TRBD1 TRBV5-6 CASSRRQGRNTEAFF TGTGCCAGCAGCCGACGACAGGGGAGGAACACTGAAGCTTTCTTT
TRBJ2-4 once - TRBV10-3 CAIRSGQGGNIQYF TGTGCCATCCGAAGTGGGCAGGGTGGAAACATTCAGTACTTC
TRBJ2-7 - TRBD2 TRBV5-6 CASSLGWGGYEQYF TGTGCCAGCAGCTTGGGGTGGGGGGGCTACGAGCAGTACTTC
TRBJ1-6 few - TRBV2 CASSEQGSPPLHF TGTGCCAGCAGTGAACAGGGGAGTCCACCCCTCCACTTT
TRBJ1-3 - TRBD1 TRBV5-6 CASSFPGGSGNTIYF TGTGCCAGCAGCTTCCCAGGGGGCTCTGGAAACACCATATATTTT
TRBJ1-5 few - TRBV27 CASNRGGGSNQPQHF TGTGCCAGCAATCGAGGAGGGGGAAGCAATCAGCCCCAGCATTTT
TRBJ2-2 - - TRBV29-1 CSVQNTGELFF TGCAGCGTTCAGAACACCGGGGAGCTGTTTTTT
TRBJ2-5 - TRBD1 TRBV19 CASRTGNQETQYF TGTGCCAGTAGGACAGGGAACCAAGAGACCCAGTACTTC
TRBJ1-1 - TRBD1 TRBV19 CASSTLTLNPGQGREAFF TGTGCCAGTAGTACTCTAACCCTAAATCCGGGACAGGGACGAGAAGCTTTCTTT
TRBJ2-3 - TRBD1 TRBV27 CASTSGGTGHTDTQYF TGTGCCAGCACCTCAGGCGGGACAGGGCACACAGATACGCAGTATTTT
TRBJ1-2 - TRBD1 TRBV9 CASSKTGAGYTF TGTGCCAGCAGCAAGACAGGGGCAGGCTACACCTTC
TRBJ2-5 - TRBD2 TRBV19 CASSKGRGEQETQYF TGTGCCAGTAGTAAGGGGCGGGGGGAACAAGAGACCCAGTACTTC
TRBJ2-1 - TRBD1 TRBV27 CASSSYRGQVLNEQFF TGTGCCAGCAGTTCTTACAGGGGGCAAGTTTTGAATGAGCAGTTCTTC
TRBJ2-7 - TRBD1 TRBV19 CASRAQGANEQYF TGTGCCAGCCGCGCCCAGGGGGCGAACGAGCAGTACTTC
TRBJ2-3 once - TRBV12-5 CASGKGSGGGTDTQYF TGTGCTAGTGGCAAAGGATCGGGTGGGGGTACAGATACGCAGTATTTT
TRBJ1-6 - - TRBV27 CASSSSGSPLHF TGTGCCAGCAGTTCCAGCGGTTCACCCCTCCACTTT
TRBJ1-3 - - TRBV6-5 CASSYSGTAGNTIYF TGTGCCAGCAGTTACTCAGGAACAGCTGGAAACACCATATATTTT
TRBJ1-1 - TRBD1 TRBV5-4 CASSLGGQGLNTEAFF TGTGCCAGCAGCTTGGGAGGACAGGGGCTGAACACTGAAGCTTTCTTT
TRBJ2-1 - - TRBV11-3 CASSFLTSRSNEQFF TGTGCCAGCAGCTTTTTGACCTCAAGATCCAATGAGCAGTTCTTC
TRBJ2-5 - - TRBV6-4 CASSEVGAAVGETQYF TGTGCCAGCAGTGAAGTAGGAGCGGCAGTAGGAGAGACCCAGTACTTC